This T cell receptor beta chain was captured by sequencing in a study of T cell responses to AZD1222 COVID-19 vaccine listed by TCRdb under 2021. At the level of the whole study: Because spike-specific TCR depth and breadth did not differ between the two schedules, AZD1222 recipients who got a second dose at roughly 4 weeks were pooled with those who got a second dose at roughly 12 weeks. A total of just over 230 trial participants underwent TCR sequencing, of whom roughly 210 received two doses of AZD1222 and about 25 received two doses of the MenACWY control vaccine. Enrollment into the trials was organized by age into subgroups of 18-55, 56-69 and 70-plus years, and those subgroups contained about 160, 30 and 59 TCR-sequenced participants, respectively.

The sample's time point label, decoded: baseline before first vaccination. Vaccinee samples were obtained from the UK trials COV001 and COV002, which included a single-blind randomized controlled phase 2/3 trial of AZD1222 (ChAdOx1 nCoV-19) in healthy adults. For TCRbeta chain sequencing, PBMC samples from trial participants were taken at day 0 and at day 28 after the second dose. The CDR3 regions of human TCRbeta chains were analyzed by immunosequencing. The original pipeline was this. Repertoire TCRs were matched against a reference library of SARS-CoV-2-specific TCRs generated with the MIRA antigen-specificity platform. Breadth was defined as the fraction of unique TCRs that were SARS-CoV-2-associated, and depth was defined as the fraction of total T cells that were SARS-CoV-2-associated. Using the MIRA data, every spike-specific TCR was mapped to the spike region that the TCR reacted to and assigned to either a CD4 or a CD8 class. Log10-transformed breadth and depth values were compared by one-way ANOVA with Sidak's multiple comparisons tests. The immuneACCESS repertoire file appears here via TCRdb, limited to in-frame rearrangements. These files lack a portion of the clones; in checked studies, under half of the deficit traces to unresolved V genes, and the cause of the others is not known. For V, J and clone size, that table is used; D and trimming come from the DNA. This sample comprises tens of thousands of clones, 92% of them detected only once. The ten largest clones capture around 5% of the sample.

The paper as a whole reports these results and caveats: A significant rise in spike-specific TCR breadth and depth was observed after two AZD1222 doses relative to day 0 and relative to MenACWY recipients. The 56-69-year group was small, and its depth increase did not reach significance, likely because of low power. The vaccine-associated CD4 TCRs covered the entire spike protein, and the dominant responses fell in regions 160-218 and 743-854. Participants were mostly white British, with more females than males. The authors suggested clonal diversity may have been underestimated. Conclusions about previously exposed vaccinees are limited because only six or seven AZD1222 recipients were SARS-CoV-2 seropositive at baseline. Because no day 14 peak-response samples were available, the repertoires could be characterized only after the peak T cell response. Nearly half of unique spike-specific TCRs reportedly recognized epitopes outside regions mutated in the B.1.351 and B.1.1.7 variants.

A note on this clone: Its target antigen remains unknown. Per-base quality was not reported, and no clone a single base away is much larger than it.

The germline V gene (reference sequence) gives CDR1 as WNHNN and CDR2 as SYGVQD. From its cysteine to its phenylalanine, the CDR3 spans 13 amino acids. The read is trimmed to its CDR3 DNA, 39 bases read in frame from base 1. The junction shows trimming of 4 bases on V and 12 bases on J, and the gene matches do not reach 5 bases of it. This TCR was sampled from an adult in good health. Here the sequenced sample was peripheral blood, taken on day 0 of AZD1222 vaccination. This chain is built from TRBV10-1 and TRBJ2-1, and 11 junction bases match TRBD2. The nucleotide sequence is given as TGCGCCAGCAGTGTGACTAGCGGGAAAGGGCAGTTCTTC. The encoded protein is CASSVTSGKGQFF.